The sequence of this TCR beta chain was determined in a study of shared clonotypes between healthy human individuals. Study summary: The plates for each donor numbered three CD4 naive, three CD4 memory, two CD8 naive and one CD8 memory.

The study drew all its donors from Caucasian adults living in Nashville, Tennessee. CD45RA+ naive and CD45RA-negative memory subsets were separated from CD4+ cells. Looked up from germline, CDR1 is SGHRS and CDR2 is YFSETQ. This CDR3 has 15 amino acids. J was trimmed by 5 bases and V by 3 bases; bases with no gene match: 5. The method was immunoSEQ multiplex PCR; TCRdb's version includes in-frame clones alone and lacks a portion of them. The sample lists 2 million or so clones, roughly 96% occurring once. Input material: naive CD4+ T cells sorted from blood. Subset here: CD45RA+ positively selected. The sequence derives from a man younger than 30 in good health. The chain joins TRBV5-1 to TRBJ2-5, with 12 bases aligning to TRBD1. The CDR3 spells CASSSGQGAMETQYF. The CDR3 bases are TGCGCCAGCAGCTCGGGACAGGGGGCAATGGAGACCCAGTACTTC.